The clone carrying this T cell receptor beta chain has ten or more counts. TCRdb ran MiXCR on the 5' RACE reads and lists one entry per CDR3 protein. The data contain hundreds of thousands of distinct CDR3 sequences, approximately 20% of them singletons. This entry is derived from a study of T-cell memory formation after mild COVID-19. Trimming left V 4 bases short and J 5 bases short, with 10 bases between. The CDR3 runs 12 residues. Germline CDR1 and CDR2: SGHKS and YYEKEE (reference sequence). The sequencing input was PBMCs or a T cell subset sorted from them (not recorded which). The rearrangement uses TRBV5-5 and TRBJ2-7; D gene uncertain. This clonotype originated in an adult woman who had mild COVID-19 (a few samples of this study predate the infection). Cell type and time point are not known. This CDR3 is CASSLDLDEQYF. In DNA form, the CDR3 reads TGTGCCAGCAGCCTAGATCTCGACGAGCAGTACTTC. Variable domain in full (rest from reference TRBV5-5 and TRBJ2-7): DAGVTQSPTHLIKTRGQQVTLRCSPISGHKSVSWYQQVLGQGPQFIFQYYEKEERGRGNFPDRFSARQFPNYSSELNVNALLLGDSALYLCASSLDLDEQYFGPGTRLTVT.